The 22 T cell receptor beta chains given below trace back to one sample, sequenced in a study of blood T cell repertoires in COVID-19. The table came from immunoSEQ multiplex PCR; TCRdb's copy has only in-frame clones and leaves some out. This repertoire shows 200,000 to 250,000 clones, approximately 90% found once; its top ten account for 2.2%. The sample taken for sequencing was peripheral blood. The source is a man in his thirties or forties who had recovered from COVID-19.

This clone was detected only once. CDR3 protein: CASSPKDSYNSPLHF. In DNA form, the CDR3 reads TGTGCCAGCAGCCCAAAGGACAGTTATAATTCACCCCTCCACTTT. This chain links TRBV3-1 (or the pseudogene TRBV3-2) with TRBJ1-6, with D tentatively TRBD1 (6 bases). The length of the CDR3 is 15 residues. Trimming pared 4 bases from V and 4 bases from J, leaving 11 bases between. Germline lookup yields CDR1 LGHDT and CDR2 YNNKEL (reference sequence).

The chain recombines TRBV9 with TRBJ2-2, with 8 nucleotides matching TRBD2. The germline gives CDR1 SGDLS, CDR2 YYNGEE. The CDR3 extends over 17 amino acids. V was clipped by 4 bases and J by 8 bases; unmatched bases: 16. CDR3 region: CASSPTTGTSGTGELFF. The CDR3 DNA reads TGTGCCAGCAGCCCGACCACCGGGACTAGTGGCACGGGGGAGCTGTTTTTT.

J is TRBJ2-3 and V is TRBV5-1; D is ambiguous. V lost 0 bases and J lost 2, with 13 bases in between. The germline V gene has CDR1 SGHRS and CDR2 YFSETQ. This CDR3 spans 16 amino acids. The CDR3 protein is CASSLGSAAFTDTQYF. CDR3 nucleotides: TGCGCCAGCAGCTTGGGAAGCGCTGCTTTCACAGATACGCAGTATTTT.

CDR3 in DNA: TGTGCCAGCAGCTTAGCATTCGGGGAGAGCATTCAGTACTTC. This encodes CASSLAFGESIQYF. The V call is TRBV7-2, the J call TRBJ2-4, with D tentatively TRBD2 (5 bases). CDR3 size: 14 residues. Germline CDR1 SGHTA, CDR2 FQGNSA. The V end lost 0 bases, the J end lost 9 bases, and 12 bases lay between the germline ends.

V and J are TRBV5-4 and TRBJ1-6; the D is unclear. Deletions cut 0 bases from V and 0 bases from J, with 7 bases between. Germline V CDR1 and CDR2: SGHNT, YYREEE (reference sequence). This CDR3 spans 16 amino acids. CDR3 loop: CASSLAGNSYNSPLHF. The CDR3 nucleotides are TGTGCCAGCAGCTTGGCAGGAAACTCCTATAATTCACCCCTCCACTTT.

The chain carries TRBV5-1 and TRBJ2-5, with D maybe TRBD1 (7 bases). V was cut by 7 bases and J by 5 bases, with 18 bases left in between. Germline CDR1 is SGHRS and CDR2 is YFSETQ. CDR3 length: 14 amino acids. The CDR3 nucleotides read TGCGCCAGCGGGCCAACAGGGGCGGGGGAGACCCAGTACTTC. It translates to CASGPTGAGETQYF.

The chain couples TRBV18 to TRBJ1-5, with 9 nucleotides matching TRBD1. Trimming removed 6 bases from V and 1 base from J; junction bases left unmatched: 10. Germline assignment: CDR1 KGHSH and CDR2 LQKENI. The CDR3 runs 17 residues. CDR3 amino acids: CASSQGGQGFSNQPQHF. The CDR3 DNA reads TGTGCCAGCTCTCAAGGGGGACAGGGATTCAGCAATCAGCCCCAGCATTTT.

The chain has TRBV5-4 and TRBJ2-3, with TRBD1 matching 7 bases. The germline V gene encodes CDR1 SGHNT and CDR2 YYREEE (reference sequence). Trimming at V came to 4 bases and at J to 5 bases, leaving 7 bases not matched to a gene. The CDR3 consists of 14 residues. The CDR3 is CASSPMRQGDTQYF. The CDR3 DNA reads TGTGCCAGCAGCCCTATGAGACAGGGAGATACGCAGTATTTT.

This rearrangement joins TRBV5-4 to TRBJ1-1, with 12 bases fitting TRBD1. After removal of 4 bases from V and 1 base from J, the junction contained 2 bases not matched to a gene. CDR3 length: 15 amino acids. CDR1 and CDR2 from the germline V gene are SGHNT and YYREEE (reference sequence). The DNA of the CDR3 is TGTGCCAGCAGCCCGGGACAGGGGGCGAACACTGAAGCTTTCTTT. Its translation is CASSPGQGANTEAFF.

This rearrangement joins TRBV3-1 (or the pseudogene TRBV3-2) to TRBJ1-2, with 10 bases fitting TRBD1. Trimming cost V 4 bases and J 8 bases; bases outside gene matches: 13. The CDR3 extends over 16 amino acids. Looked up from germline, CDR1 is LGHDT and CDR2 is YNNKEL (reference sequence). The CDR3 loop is CASSPHLQDRGKGYTF. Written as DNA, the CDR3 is TGTGCCAGCAGCCCTCACCTTCAGGACAGGGGGAAGGGCTACACCTTC.

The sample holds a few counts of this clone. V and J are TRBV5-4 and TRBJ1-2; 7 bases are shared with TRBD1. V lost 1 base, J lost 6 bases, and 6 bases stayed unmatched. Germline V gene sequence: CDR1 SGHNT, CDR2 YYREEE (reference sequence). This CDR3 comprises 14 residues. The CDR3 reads CASSLPRQGHGYTF. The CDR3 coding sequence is TGTGCCAGCAGCTTGCCGAGACAGGGACATGGCTACACCTTC.

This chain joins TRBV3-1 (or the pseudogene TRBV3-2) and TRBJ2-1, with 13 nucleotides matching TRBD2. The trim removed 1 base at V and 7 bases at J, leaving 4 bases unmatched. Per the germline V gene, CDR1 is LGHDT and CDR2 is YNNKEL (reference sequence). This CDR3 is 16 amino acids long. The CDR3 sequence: CASSQGSGLAGNEQFF. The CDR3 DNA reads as TGTGCCAGCAGCCAAGGATCGGGACTAGCGGGGAATGAGCAGTTCTTC.

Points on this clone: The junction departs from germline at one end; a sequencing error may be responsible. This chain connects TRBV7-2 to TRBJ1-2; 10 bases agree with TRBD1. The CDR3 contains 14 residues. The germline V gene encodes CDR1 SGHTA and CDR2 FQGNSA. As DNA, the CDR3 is TGTGCCAGCAGCTTAGATTTTGGGACAGGGGAGAAGTACTTC. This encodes CASSLDFGTGEKYF.

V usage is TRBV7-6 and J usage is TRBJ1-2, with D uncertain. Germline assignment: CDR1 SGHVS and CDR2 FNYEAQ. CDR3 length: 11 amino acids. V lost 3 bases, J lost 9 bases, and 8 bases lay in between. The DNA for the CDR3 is TGTGCCAGCAGCTTGTCGGGGAGCTACACCTTC. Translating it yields CASSLSGSYTF. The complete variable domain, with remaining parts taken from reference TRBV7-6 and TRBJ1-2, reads GAGVSQSPRYKVTKRGQDVALRCDPISGHVSLYWYRQALGQGPEFLTYFNYEAQQDKSGLPNDRFSAERPEGSISTLTIQRTEQRDSAMYRCASSLSGSYTFGSGTRLTVV.

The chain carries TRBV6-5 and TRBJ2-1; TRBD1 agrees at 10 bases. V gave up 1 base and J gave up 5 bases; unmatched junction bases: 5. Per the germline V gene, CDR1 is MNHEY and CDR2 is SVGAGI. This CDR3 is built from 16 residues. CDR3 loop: CASSYFPGTGDNEQFF. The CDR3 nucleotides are TGTGCCAGCAGTTACTTCCCCGGGACAGGGGACAATGAGCAGTTCTTC.

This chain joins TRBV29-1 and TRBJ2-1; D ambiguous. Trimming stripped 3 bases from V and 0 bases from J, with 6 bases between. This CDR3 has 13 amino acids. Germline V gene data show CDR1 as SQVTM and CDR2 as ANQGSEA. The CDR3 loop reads CSVEAHSYNEQFF. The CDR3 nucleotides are TGCAGCGTTGAGGCCCACTCCTACAATGAGCAGTTCTTC.

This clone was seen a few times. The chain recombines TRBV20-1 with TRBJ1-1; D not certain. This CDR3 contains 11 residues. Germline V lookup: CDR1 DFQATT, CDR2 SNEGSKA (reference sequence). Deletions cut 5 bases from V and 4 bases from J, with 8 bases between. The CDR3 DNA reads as TGCAGTGCTCCCAGGCCCACTGAAGCTTTCTTT. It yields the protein CSAPRPTEAFF.

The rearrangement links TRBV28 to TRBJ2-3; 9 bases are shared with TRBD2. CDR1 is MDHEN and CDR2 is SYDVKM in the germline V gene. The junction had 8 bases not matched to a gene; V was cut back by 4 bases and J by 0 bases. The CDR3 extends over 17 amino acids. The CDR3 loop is CASSWSSGASSTDTQYF. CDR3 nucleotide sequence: TGTGCCAGCAGTTGGTCTAGCGGGGCCTCTAGCACAGATACGCAGTATTTT.

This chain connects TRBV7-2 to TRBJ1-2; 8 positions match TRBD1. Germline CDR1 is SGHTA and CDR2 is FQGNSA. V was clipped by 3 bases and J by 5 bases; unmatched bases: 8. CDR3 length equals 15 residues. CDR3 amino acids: CASSLAGGGKYGYTF. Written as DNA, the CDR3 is TGTGCCAGCAGCTTGGCAGGGGGCGGGAAGTATGGCTACACCTTC.

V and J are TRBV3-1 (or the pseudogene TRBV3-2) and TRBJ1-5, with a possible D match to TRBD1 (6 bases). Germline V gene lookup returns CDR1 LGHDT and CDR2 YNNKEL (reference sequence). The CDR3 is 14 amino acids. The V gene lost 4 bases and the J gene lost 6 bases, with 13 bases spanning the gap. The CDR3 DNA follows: TGTGCCAGCAGCCCAGGGGTAGTAGGTCAGCCCCAGCATTTT. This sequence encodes CASSPGVVGQPQHF.

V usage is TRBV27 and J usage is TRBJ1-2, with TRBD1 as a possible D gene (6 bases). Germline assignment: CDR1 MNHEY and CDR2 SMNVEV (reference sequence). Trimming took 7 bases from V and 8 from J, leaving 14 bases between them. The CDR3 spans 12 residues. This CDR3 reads CASMGRGQGYTF. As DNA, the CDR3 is TGTGCCAGCATGGGCAGGGGCCAGGGCTACACCTTC.

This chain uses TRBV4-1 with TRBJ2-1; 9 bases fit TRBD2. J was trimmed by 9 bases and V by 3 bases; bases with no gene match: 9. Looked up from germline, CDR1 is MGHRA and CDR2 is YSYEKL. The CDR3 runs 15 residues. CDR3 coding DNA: TGCGCCAGCAGCCATGGGCCTAGCGGGGAACGTGAGCAGTTCTTC. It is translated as CASSHGPSGEREQFF.